Detailed here is one T cell receptor (beta chain). Sequenced by immunoSEQ multiplex PCR; TCRdb stores in-frame clones only, minus some. The profile covers 150,000 or so clones, with roughly nine tenths appearing a single time and about 3.8% taken by the ten largest. The data are from a study of T cell responses to AZD1222 COVID-19 vaccine. Per germline, CDR1 MNHEY and CDR2 SVGAGI. V gave up 1 base and J gave up 2 bases, with 8 bases separating them. The CDR3 runs to 14 residues. The V call is TRBV6-5, the J call TRBJ2-5; D possibly corresponds to TRBD1 (5 bases). Here the sequenced sample was peripheral blood, taken 28 days after the second AZD1222 dose. The receptor was isolated from an adult who received the AZD1222 COVID-19 vaccine. The CDR3 loop reads CASSYFDRQETQYF. Written as DNA, the CDR3 is TGTGCCAGCAGTTACTTTGACAGACAAGAGACCCAGTACTTC.